One and the same sample provided the 8 T cell receptor beta chains below, sequenced in a study of regulatory T cells in long-lasting Graves disease listed by TCRdb under 2021. Libraries were built with multiplex PCR. The instrument was an Illumina HiSeq 4000. iRepertoire HTBI primers and Arm-PCR amplification of CDR3 regions were used to construct TCR beta libraries. Starting from the raw public reads, TCRdb applied fastp trimming at Q25, assembled clones with MiXCR and retained in-frame beta chains. Each CDR3 protein gets just one entry, which takes the most common genes and DNA from the rows behind it. This sample lists 700,000 or so distinct CDR3 sequences; around 30% were detected once. Roughly 46% of the sample is held by the ten biggest clonotypes. This specimen's time point label, interpreted: persistent/refractory GD, antithyroid drugs over 5 years with positive TRAb. For both TCR sequencing and RNA sequencing, RNA was extracted from PBMCs using TRIzol.

This specimen was peripheral blood mononuclear cells (PBMCs), taken when the disease was refractory, from a patient treated with antithyroid drugs. All receptors derive from a female donor with Graves disease.

The genes are TRBV14 and TRBJ1-2, with D unresolved. Germline V lookup: CDR1 SGHDN, CDR2 FVKESK. Trimming removed 3 bases from V and 6 bases from J, with 5 bases in between. The CDR3 spans 11 residues. The CDR3 spells CASSQRDGYTF. CDR3 DNA: TGTGCCAGCAGCCAGAGGGATGGCTACACCTTC.

The rearrangement links TRBV30 to TRBJ2-3, with 10 bases that match TRBD2. The CDR3 is made up of 15 amino acids. Trimming took 1 base from V and 2 from J; bases not matched to a gene: 3. Germline assignment: CDR1 GTSNPN and CDR2 SVGIG (reference sequence). CDR3 coding DNA: TGTGCCTGGAGTGCGCTAGCGGGAGCCACAGATACGCAGTATTTT. Protein: CAWSALAGATDTQYF. Full variable domain (missing parts from reference TRBV30 and TRBJ2-3): SQTIHQWPATLVQPVGSPLSLECTVEGTSNPNLYWYRQAAGRGLQLLFYSVGIGQISSEVPQNLSASRPQDRQFILSSKKLLLSDSGFYLCAWSALAGATDTQYFGPGTRLTVL.

This chain links TRBV19 with TRBJ1-1; D is perhaps TRBD1 (5 bases). The CDR3 totals 14 residues. Per germline, CDR1 LNHDA and CDR2 SQIVND (reference sequence). Trimming cost V 5 bases and J 5 bases, with 15 bases left between them. CDR3 region: CASSSTAWGTEAFF. As DNA, the CDR3 is TGTGCCAGTAGTTCGACAGCATGGGGTACTGAAGCTTTCTTT.

This clonotype was counted only a few times. The rearrangement links TRBV6-1 to TRBJ2-5, with 14 bases identical to TRBD2. This CDR3 has 14 residues. Trimming cost V 8 bases and J 4 bases; bases outside gene matches: 3. Germline V lookup: CDR1 MNHNS, CDR2 SASEGT. The DNA for the CDR3 is TGTGCCAGCGGGACTAGCGGGAGCTCAGAGACCCAGTACTTC. Amino acid sequence: CASGTSGSSETQYF.

V usage is TRBV29-1 and J usage is TRBJ1-1, with unresolved D. CDR1 SQVTM and CDR2 ANQGSEA come from the germline V gene. The germline V and J ends were trimmed by 5 bases and 7 bases, with 17 bases remaining between them. The CDR3 is 13 amino acids. The CDR3 loop is CSVQSLGYIEAFF. For the CDR3, the DNA is TGCAGCGTTCAGTCTTTAGGATATATTGAAGCTTTCTTT.

This clonotype was seen only a few times. V gene TRBV20-1 combines with J gene TRBJ1-4; D remains ambiguous. CDR1 and CDR2 (germline): DFQATT, SNEGSKA (reference sequence). V was clipped by 5 bases and J by 5 bases, with 15 bases between them. There are 14 residues in the CDR3. The CDR3 spells CSAGYPVGNEKLFF. CDR3 bases: TGCAGTGCTGGATACCCCGTGGGGAATGAAAAACTGTTTTTT.

This sequence joins TRBV6-9 and TRBJ1-2; D remains ambiguous. CDR1 MNHGY and CDR2 SVAAGI come from the germline V gene. V lost 3 bases, J lost 8 bases, and 13 bases lay in between. This CDR3 spans 13 amino acids. CDR3 loop: CASSYDMYLGYTF. For the CDR3, the DNA is TGTGCCAGCAGTTACGACATGTACCTGGGCTACACCTTC.

This rearrangement joins TRBV27 to TRBJ1-2, with TRBD1 matching over 8 bases. Germline V gene sequence: CDR1 MNHEY, CDR2 SMNVEV (reference sequence). CDR3 length: 15 amino acids. Germline trimming cut 0 bases from V and 4 bases from J; bases unmatched to any gene: 4. CDR3 sequence: CASSLSRQGAYGYTF. In DNA, the CDR3 is TGTGCCAGCAGTTTATCGCGTCAGGGGGCCTATGGCTACACCTTC.